This TCR beta chain came from a study of T and B cells in COVID-19 patients (dated by TCRdb to 2020 to 2021). With respect to the entire study: Using TRB and IGH repertoire sequencing of peripheral blood, the study characterized adaptive immunity in COVID-19 patients who had active infection or had recovered. The recovered cohort included approximately 18 patients who contributed approximately 22 samples, and most of those patients had mild to moderate COVID-19 that was managed on an outpatient basis. The recovered cohort had a median age of about 37 years, compared with approximately 70 years in the active-infection cohort. In the active-infection cohort, about 55% of the 20 patients were critically ill and required mechanical ventilation or ECMO. Of the approximately 21 patients in the active-infection cohort, 15 to 19 had comorbidities associated with unfavorable COVID-19 outcome. Over 8 million TCR sequences were analysed in a TCR and BCR sequence repository that covered approximately 40 patients and about 69 time points. Because samples were available both during active disease and after recovery, a couple of patients were counted in both the recovered and the active cohorts. An age-matched reference group of under 45 healthy donors negative for COVID-19 antibodies was used as the comparison for repertoire analyses. Up to about 10 follow-up blood samples were collected per patient, with some samples spanning different disease stages in the same individual. Here is what the overall study found, with its caveats: TRBV/TRBJ gene usage was reported as strongly skewed in patients with COVID-19. In active COVID-19, TRB repertoires were highly clonal, while at recovery, diversity and richness increased above the levels seen in healthy donors. The reported TCR clusters were stated to require prospective validation before clinical use. The cohort was judged too small for assessing how HLA contributes to COVID-19 susceptibility or severity. Blood samples from mildly ill patients during symptoms and early samples from severe cases were scarce. Specific T cell subsets (CD4+/Treg/CD8+) and sorted SARS-CoV-2-responsive or tetramer+ T cells had not yet been sequenced, with those experiments still ongoing. The recovered cohort had roughly 2,100 exclusive TCR clusters, including some 30 low-pGen clusters.

Instrument on record: Illumina MiSeq. TRB rearrangements were amplified by multiplex PCR with BIOMED2 TRB-A/B primer pools. Illumina-compatible adapters and 7-nucleotide sample barcodes were attached to the amplicons in two consecutive PCRs. All library PCRs used Phusion HS II polymerase. Amplicons were gel-purified with the NucleoSpin Gel and PCR Clean-up kit, quantified on Qubit, and pooled at 3 to 4 nM. The quality of the amplicon pool was checked on an Agilent 2100 Bioanalyzer prior to Illumina next-generation sequencing. In the source study's methods: Annotation of TRB rearrangements was performed with MiXCR 3.0.8 using the default MiXCR reference library. Non-productive reads and sequences with fewer than 2 reads were removed, and each unique CDR3 nucleotide sequence was counted as one clone. R 3.5.1 was used to calculate clonality, diversity, richness and V-J gene usage. GLIPH2 was used to cluster TCRs based on CDR3 similarity, and OLGA was used to calculate the generation probabilities. Only GLIPH2 clusters containing at least four unique TCR clonotypes present in at least three individuals were kept. TCRdb itself trimmed the public reads at Q25 with fastp, ran MiXCR and retained productive beta chains. Identical CDR3 proteins give one entry, which carries the most common genes and DNA. The V and J calls follow TCRdb's processing rather than the paper's. The sample yields about 8,000 distinct CDR3 sequences; roughly 28% were counted once. The ten largest clonotypes hold around 5.5% of the sample.

In regard to this clonotype: The clone's antigen remains unknown. Within one base of it there is no much larger clone, and no base qualities were kept.

Genomic DNA extracted from blood was used in amounts of roughly 230-550 ng for amplification of TRB repertoires. A distance of 7 bases separates the germline ends of V and J, which lose 1 base and 4 bases respectively. CDR1 SGHVS and CDR2 FNYEAQ were looked up in the germline V gene. The CDR3 runs 13 residues from the cysteine to the phenylalanine. The kept DNA is CDR3 alone, 39 bases in frame from the first base. The receptor was isolated from a human donor who had recovered from COVID-19. The sequenced sample was blood. The chain was built from TRBV7-6 and TRBJ1-1, with the identity of the D gene unclear. The DNA reads as follows: TGTGCCAGCAGCTTAGGGACCCCCACTGAAGCTTTCTTT. This encodes CASSLGTPTEAFF.